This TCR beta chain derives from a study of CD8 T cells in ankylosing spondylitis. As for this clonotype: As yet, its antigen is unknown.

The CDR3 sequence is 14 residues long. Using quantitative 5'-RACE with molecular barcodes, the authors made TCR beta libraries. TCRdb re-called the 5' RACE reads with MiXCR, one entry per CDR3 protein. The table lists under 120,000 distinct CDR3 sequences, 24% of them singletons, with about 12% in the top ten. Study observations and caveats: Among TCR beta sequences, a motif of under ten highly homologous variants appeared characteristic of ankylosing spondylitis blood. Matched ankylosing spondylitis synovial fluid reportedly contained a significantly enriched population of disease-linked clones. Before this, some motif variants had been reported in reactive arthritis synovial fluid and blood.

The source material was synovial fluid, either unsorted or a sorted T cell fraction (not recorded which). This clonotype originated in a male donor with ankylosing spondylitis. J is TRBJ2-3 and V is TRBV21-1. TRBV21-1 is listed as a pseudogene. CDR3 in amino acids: CASSNQSSTDTQYF. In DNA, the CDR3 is TGTGCCAGCAGCAACCAATCTAGCACAGATACGCAGTATTTT.